One and the same sample provided the 17 T cell receptor beta chains below, sequenced in a study of blood T cell repertoires in COVID-19. The assay was immunoSEQ multiplex PCR, and TCRdb's table has in-frame clones only and misses some. The sample shows around 240,000 clones, 65% to 90% of them seen only once. Sequenced: peripheral blood. Receptor source: a woman between 50 and 59 years old with acute or convalescent COVID-19.

The rearrangement joins TRBV6-1 to TRBJ1-2; D possibly corresponds to TRBD1 (6 bases). Germline V gene data show CDR1 as MNHNS and CDR2 as SASEGT. V was cut by 2 bases and J by 4 bases, with 11 bases left in between. The CDR3 sequence is 14 residues long. The CDR3 region has the DNA TGTGCCAGCAGTGAACAGGGGCCTAGCTATGGCTACACCTTC. As protein: CASSEQGPSYGYTF.

V is TRBV10-3 and J is TRBJ1-5, with TRBD1 as a possible D gene (5 bases). V dropped 0 bases and J dropped 6 bases, with 18 bases sitting between them. Germline V CDR1 and CDR2: ENHRY, SYGVKD. The length of the CDR3 is 17 residues. The CDR3 sequence: CAISESPTQAGGQPQHF. CDR3 nucleotides: TGTGCCATCAGTGAGTCGCCCACCCAGGCGGGGGGTCAGCCCCAGCATTTT.

The chain is built from TRBV6-1 and TRBJ1-6; D may be TRBD1 (6 bases). The CDR3 consists of 17 residues. Trimming took off 2 bases at V and 4 bases at J, with 15 bases between the two ends. Germline CDR1 MNHNS, CDR2 SASEGT. Here the CDR3 reads CASSETGGAGYNSPLHF. The CDR3 DNA reads as TGTGCCAGCAGTGAAACGGGGGGGGCCGGTTATAATTCACCCCTCCACTTT.

On this clone: Other DNA sequences in the sample encode the same CDR3. V gene TRBV29-1 combines with J gene TRBJ2-3; D is perhaps TRBD1 (5 bases). From germline, CDR1 is SQVTM and CDR2 ANQGSEA. Trimming took 3 bases from V and 2 from J, leaving 12 bases between them. The CDR3 covers 14 residues. CDR3: CSVDWGGFTDTQYF. The CDR3 DNA sequence: TGCAGCGTTGATTGGGGCGGATTCACAGATACGCAGTATTTT.

This sequence joins TRBV5-1 and TRBJ1-3; D is unclear. Per germline, CDR1 SGHRS and CDR2 YFSETQ. V was cut by 0 bases and J by 3 bases, with 7 bases left in between. The CDR3 has 14 amino acids. The CDR3 protein is CASSLALSGNTIYF. The CDR3 DNA is TGCGCCAGCAGCTTGGCACTGAGTGGAAACACCATATATTTT.

V gene TRBV18 combines with J gene TRBJ2-3; 8 bases align to TRBD1. The V gene end was trimmed by 5 bases and the J gene end by 2 bases; junction bases not matched to a gene: 9. This CDR3 comprises 16 residues. Germline CDR1 and CDR2: KGHSH and LQKENI. CDR3 in DNA: TGTGCCAGCTCAACCAACCGGGACAGGTACACAGATACGCAGTATTTT. Its translation: CASSTNRDRYTDTQYF.

The gene calls are TRBV4-2 and TRBJ2-5, with D possibly TRBD1 on 5 matching bases. In germline, CDR1 is LGHNA, CDR2 YNFKEQ. This CDR3 region has 15 residues. V was trimmed by 0 bases and J by 0 bases, leaving 8 bases between them. The CDR3 loop is CASSQESQDQETQYF. Written as DNA, the CDR3 is TGTGCCAGCAGCCAAGAATCACAGGACCAAGAGACCCAGTACTTC.

The chain employs TRBV15 and TRBJ1-1; 8 positions agree with TRBD1. The CDR3 has 13 amino acids. V was clipped by 11 bases and J by 3 bases; unmatched bases: 8. The germline V gene encodes CDR1 LNHNV and CDR2 YYDKDF (reference sequence). The CDR3 DNA reads as TGTGCCGCACGGACAGGGTGGGACACTGAAGCTTTCTTT. This encodes CAARTGWDTEAFF.

The chain employs TRBV6-5 and TRBJ2-3; 11 nucleotides align to TRBD2. Germline CDR1 is MNHEY and CDR2 is SVGAGI. With V trimmed by 10 bases and J by 6 bases, 6 bases remained unmatched. CDR3 size: 13 residues. CDR3 residues: CATLAGGSDTQYF. The CDR3, as DNA: TGTGCCACTTTAGCGGGGGGGAGCGATACGCAGTATTTT.

V is TRBV6-5 and J is TRBJ2-5; unclear D gene. The germline V gene has CDR1 MNHEY and CDR2 SVGAGI. The CDR3 is made up of 13 amino acids. Trimming took off 6 bases at V and 2 bases at J, with 10 bases between the two ends. CDR3 DNA sequence: TGTGCCAGCAGAACACAGTCTCAAGAGACCCAGTACTTC. Protein: CASRTQSQETQYF.

The V gene is TRBV15, the J gene TRBJ1-2; D is unresolved. Germline V lookup: CDR1 LNHNV, CDR2 YYDKDF (reference sequence). This CDR3 has 14 residues. Trimming pared 8 bases from V and 2 bases from J, leaving 15 bases between. The CDR3 region is CATSMAGFNYGYTF. DNA of the CDR3: TGTGCCACCTCTATGGCAGGCTTCAACTATGGCTACACCTTC.

The V and J genes are TRBV27 and TRBJ2-4; 12 nucleotides line up with TRBD1. J was trimmed by 7 bases and V by 5 bases; bases with no gene match: 6. This CDR3 has 15 amino acids. The germline gives CDR1 MNHEY, CDR2 SMNVEV (reference sequence). The CDR3 nucleotides read TGTGCCAGCAGTCCAGGGACAGGGGGCTTGAACATTCAGTACTTC. Its protein product is CASSPGTGGLNIQYF.

This CDR3 reads CASSQAGQGAGEQYF. The CDR3 DNA reads as TGTGCCAGCAGCCAAGCGGGACAGGGGGCGGGCGAGCAGTACTTC. V gene TRBV3-1 (or the pseudogene TRBV3-2) combines with J gene TRBJ2-7, with 12 bases identical to TRBD1. Germline-derived CDR1 and CDR2 are LGHDT and YNNKEL (reference sequence). The CDR3 extends over 15 amino acids. With V trimmed by 1 base and J by 6 bases, 4 bases remained unmatched.

The chain carries TRBV28 and TRBJ1-4, with 10 nucleotides matching TRBD1. Trimming took 6 bases from V and 8 from J; bases not matched to a gene: 3. The CDR3 extends over 13 amino acids. Germline CDR1 and CDR2: MDHEN and SYDVKM. The CDR3 region is CASSRDRGEKLFF. The CDR3 DNA reads as TGTGCCAGCAGCCGGGACAGGGGCGAAAAACTGTTTTTT.

The chain is built from TRBV28 and TRBJ1-2; 9 positions agree with TRBD1. The CDR3 is 14 residues long. V lost 4 bases and J lost 7; bases outside the gene matches: 7. Germline assignment: CDR1 MDHEN and CDR2 SYDVKM. The CDR3 nucleotides are TGTGCCAGCAGTTCTGTGGACAGGGGAAGTGGCTACACCTTC. This gives the protein CASSSVDRGSGYTF.

The chain joins TRBV30 to TRBJ2-5; a weak D match, TRBD2 (6 bases). The CDR3 length is 15 residues. Trimming left V 1 base short and J 5 bases short, with 17 bases between. CDR1 is GTSNPN, CDR2 SVGIG, per germline (reference sequence). The CDR3, as DNA: TGTGCCTGGAGTGGGTTGAGGAGGGTAGGGGAGACCCAGTACTTC. Translated: CAWSGLRRVGETQYF. Using reference TRBV30 and TRBJ2-5 for the parts outside the CDR3, the full variable domain is SQTIHQWPATLVQPVGSPLSLECTVEGTSNPNLYWYRQAAGRGLQLLFYSVGIGQISSEVPQNLSASRPQDRQFILSSKKLLLSDSGFYLCAWSGLRRVGETQYFGPGTRLLVL.

The chain is built from TRBV6-2 or TRBV6-3 and TRBJ1-5; 7 bases match TRBD1. This CDR3 comprises 14 residues. V shed 5 bases and J 3 bases; nucleotides not matched to a gene: 4. Germline lookup yields CDR1 MNHEY and CDR2 SVGEGT. The CDR3: CASSRDSYNQPQHF. The DNA of the CDR3 is TGTGCCAGCAGTCGGGACAGCTACAATCAGCCCCAGCATTTT.